A selection of T cell receptor beta chains follows, all from one sample in a study of blood T cell repertoires in COVID-19. Produced via immunoSEQ multiplex PCR; TCRdb's table is partial and in-frame only. Here the sample spans 250,000 to 300,000 clones, 91% being singletons. Sequenced input: peripheral blood. These receptors came from a woman between 25 and 40 years old with COVID-19, enrolled during active disease. The CDR3 runs from the conserved cysteine through the conserved F or W. A D gene is named only where the DNA matches it firmly. Not every row has a clone size; where given, it reads once, few, many or a size class.

J	V	size	D	CDR3	DNA
TRBJ2-7	TRBV2	NA	TRBD2	CASSTGLAGYEQYF	TGTGCCAGCAGTACAGGACTAGCGGGATACGAGCAGTACTTC
TRBJ2-3	TRBV7-2	NA	TRBD2	CASSITSGSTDTQYF	TGTGCCAGCAGCATCACTAGCGGAAGCACAGATACGCAGTATTTT
TRBJ2-7	TRBV12-3/TRBV12-4	NA	TRBD1	CASSPVQGHEQYF	TGTGCCAGCAGTCCCGTACAGGGGCACGAGCAGTACTTC
TRBJ1-4	TRBV24-1	once	TRBD1	CATSDSHRGRGNEKLFF	TGTGCCACCAGTGATTCCCACAGGGGTCGCGGTAATGAAAAACTGTTTTTT
TRBJ2-7	TRBV7-8	NA	TRBD1	CASSLRQGRNEQYF	TGTGCCAGCAGCCTTAGACAGGGTCGTAACGAGCAGTACTTC
TRBJ1-1	TRBV12-3/TRBV12-4	once	TRBD1	CASSSHGQGEAFF	TGTGCCAGCAGTTCTCATGGACAGGGAGAGGCTTTCTTT
TRBJ2-1	TRBV30	NA	NA	CAWSADYEQFF	TGTGCCTGGAGTGCCGACTACGAGCAGTTCTTC
TRBJ1-1	TRBV5-1	NA	TRBD1	CASSHTGDTEAFF	TGCGCCAGCAGTCATACAGGGGACACTGAAGCTTTCTTT
TRBJ2-6	TRBV7-9	NA	TRBD1	CASSSPGQGSSGANVLTF	TGTGCCAGCAGCTCCCCGGGACAGGGAAGCTCTGGGGCCAACGTCCTGACTTTC
TRBJ1-1	TRBV19	NA	NA	CASAPGFNGNTFEAFF	TGTGCCAGTGCCCCGGGTTTTAATGGAAATACTTTTGAAGCTTTCTTT
TRBJ2-3	TRBV12-5	once	NA	CASLRGGTHTDTQYF	TGTGCTAGTTTACGAGGCGGAACGCACACAGATACGCAGTATTTT
TRBJ1-1	TRBV10-1	NA	NA	CASSVEGVTEAFF	TGCGCCAGCAGTGTCGAGGGGGTAACTGAAGCTTTCTTT
TRBJ2-4	TRBV3-1/TRBV3-2	NA	TRBD2	CASSSKTSGDAKNIQYF	TGTGCCAGCAGTTCCAAGACTAGCGGAGACGCCAAAAACATTCAGTACTTC
TRBJ1-2	TRBV4-2	NA	TRBD1	CASSQDGQGAWYGYTF	TGTGCCAGCAGCCAAGATGGCCAGGGGGCTTGGTATGGCTACACCTTC
TRBJ2-1	TRBV19	NA	NA	CASSLDPNEQFF	TGTGCCAGTAGTTTAGACCCAAATGAGCAGTTCTTC
TRBJ1-1	TRBV9	few	NA	CASSLGQGNTEAFF	TGTGCCAGCAGCCTAGGGCAGGGGAACACTGAAGCTTTCTTT
TRBJ2-7	TRBV4-1	NA	TRBD2	CASSQGTSVSYEQYF	TGCGCCAGCAGCCAAGGGACTAGCGTCTCCTACGAGCAGTACTTC
TRBJ2-7	TRBV6-5	NA	NA	CASSTTGTTKGEQYF	TGTGCCAGCAGCACAACAGGGACGACTAAGGGGGAGCAGTACTTC
TRBJ2-1	TRBV29-1	NA	NA	CSLASTGYNEQFF	TGCAGCCTAGCCTCGACAGGCTACAATGAGCAGTTCTTC
TRBJ1-4	TRBV20-1	NA	NA	CSASFPDLEKLFF	TGCAGTGCTAGTTTCCCGGACTTAGAAAAACTGTTTTTT
TRBJ2-5	TRBV28	NA	TRBD1	CASSLSNRGETQYF	TGTGCCAGCAGTTTATCCAACAGGGGCGAGACCCAGTACTTC